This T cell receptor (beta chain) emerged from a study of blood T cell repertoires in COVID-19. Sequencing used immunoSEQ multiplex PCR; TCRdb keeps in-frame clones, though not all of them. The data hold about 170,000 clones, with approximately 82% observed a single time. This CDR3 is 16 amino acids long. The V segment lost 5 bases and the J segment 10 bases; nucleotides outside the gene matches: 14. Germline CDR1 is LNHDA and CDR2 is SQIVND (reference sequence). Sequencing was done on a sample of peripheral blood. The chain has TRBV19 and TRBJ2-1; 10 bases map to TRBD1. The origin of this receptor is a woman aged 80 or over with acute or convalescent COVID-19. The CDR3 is CASSPLTGGREGEQFF. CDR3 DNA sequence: TGTGCCAGTAGTCCCCTGACAGGGGGCCGGGAAGGCGAGCAGTTCTTC.